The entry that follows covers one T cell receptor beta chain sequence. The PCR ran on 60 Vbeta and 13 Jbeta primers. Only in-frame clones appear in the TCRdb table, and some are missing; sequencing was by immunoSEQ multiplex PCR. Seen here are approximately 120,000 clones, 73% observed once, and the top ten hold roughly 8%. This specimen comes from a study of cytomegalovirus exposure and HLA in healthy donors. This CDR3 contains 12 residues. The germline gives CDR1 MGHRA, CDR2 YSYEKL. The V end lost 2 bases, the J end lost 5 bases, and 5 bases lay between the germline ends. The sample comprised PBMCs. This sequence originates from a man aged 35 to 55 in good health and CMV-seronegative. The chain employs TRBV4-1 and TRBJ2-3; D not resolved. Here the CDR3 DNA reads TGCGCCAGCAGCCAATTCGTAGATACGCAGTATTTT. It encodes CASSQFVDTQYF.